The clone carrying this T cell receptor (beta chain) was counted once. Here immunoSEQ multiplex PCR was the method, and the copy in TCRdb shows in-frame clones only, minus some. Of around 250,000 clones detected, 91% appear once; the ten largest clones hold 2.5% to 3%. This record belongs to a study of blood T cell repertoires in COVID-19. V shed 2 bases and J 6 bases; nucleotides not matched to a gene: 14. Germline V gene sequence: CDR1 MGHRA, CDR2 YSYEKL. The CDR3 sequence is 17 residues long. Each exposed participant met a COVID-19 case in the 2 weeks preceding study entry. V and J are TRBV4-1 and TRBJ1-2; 8 nucleotides align to TRBD1. The sequence was obtained from a man in his forties who had been exposed to COVID-19. The sequenced sample was PBMCs or T cells enriched from blood (not recorded which). Here the CDR3 reads CASSQPRTGQPWNGYTF. The DNA of the CDR3 is TGCGCCAGCAGCCAACCAAGGACAGGGCAACCTTGGAATGGCTACACCTTC.